This TCR beta chain was sequenced for a study of T cell responses to AZD1222 COVID-19 vaccine. Looking at the study overall: Second doses at about 4 or about 12 weeks were pooled. Study-wide results and caveats: Repertoire sampling was restricted to post-peak T cell response timepoints. Distributed over spike, vaccine-associated CD4 TCRs predominated at 160-218 and 743-854. Just five or six AZD1222 recipients were seropositive at baseline.

Worth noting for this clone: The antigen is undetermined.

TCRdb keeps only in-frame clones here, not all; method: immunoSEQ multiplex PCR. The sample contains roughly 160,000 clones, roughly 93% of which appear only once. Sequenced material: peripheral blood, taken on day 0 of AZD1222 vaccination. This sequence was found in an adult in good health.

The CDR3 loop is CASSSQGVRELFF. As DNA, the CDR3 is TGTGCCAGCAGCTCCCAGGGAGTACGGGAGCTGTTTTTT. V and J are TRBV5-4 and TRBJ2-2, with D tentatively TRBD1 or TRBD2 (5 bases each). Trimming left V 3 bases short and J 9 bases short, with 12 bases between. Germline loops: CDR1 SGHNT, CDR2 YYREEE (reference sequence). The CDR3 is made up of 13 amino acids.